These 11 T cell receptor beta chains were sequenced from one sample in a study of blood T cell repertoires in COVID-19. Some clones are missing from TCRdb's copy, which holds only in-frame ones; the method was immunoSEQ multiplex PCR. Of approximately 260,000 clones in the sample, around 80% were seen once. Sequences were obtained from peripheral blood. The receptors derive from a woman aged 35 to 49 with active or convalescent COVID-19.

V is TRBV30 and J is TRBJ1-2; perhaps TRBD1 as D (6 bases). Per germline, CDR1 GTSNPN and CDR2 SVGIG (reference sequence). V was cut by 4 bases and J by 6 bases, with 15 bases left in between. This CDR3 has 13 amino acids. The CDR3, as DNA: TGTGCCTGGACCTCGGGGCAGGGGAATGGCTACACCTTC. Its translation is CAWTSGQGNGYTF.

The V call is TRBV28, the J call TRBJ2-1; 9 nucleotides agree with TRBD2. The length of the CDR3 is 15 residues. V shed 2 bases, J shed 5 bases, and the junction held 4 bases outside the gene matches. Germline lookup yields CDR1 MDHEN and CDR2 SYDVKM. The CDR3 region has the DNA TGTGCCAGCAGTTTAGCACTAGCGGGTAACAATGAGCAGTTCTTC. Its translation is CASSLALAGNNEQFF.

The chain has TRBV12-5 and TRBJ1-5, with D uncertain. V was trimmed by 6 bases and J by 2 bases, leaving 14 bases between them. This CDR3 contains 15 residues. Germline CDR1 reads LGHNT; CDR2 reads FRNRAP. The DNA of the CDR3 is TGTGCTAGTGGCAATTGGAGGGTTGGCAATCAGCCCCAGCATTTT. Its translation is CASGNWRVGNQPQHF.

This clone was observed a few times. The chain is built from TRBV25-1 and TRBJ2-5; no clear D. The V end lost 3 bases, the J end lost 5 bases, and 13 bases lay between the germline ends. CDR3 length: 14 amino acids. The germline CDR1 and CDR2 sequences are MGHDK and SYGVNS. The DNA for the CDR3 is TGTGCCAGCAGTGAGCCCCGGGTTGGGGAGACCCAGTACTTC. Its protein is CASSEPRVGETQYF.

This sequence joins TRBV7-9 and TRBJ1-4, with D perhaps matching TRBD1 (6 bases). Germline loops: CDR1 SEHNR, CDR2 FQNEAQ (reference sequence). The CDR3 length is 17 residues. Trimming stripped 5 bases from V and 0 bases from J, with 16 bases between. The CDR3 protein is CASSSLGQGTTNEKLFF. The CDR3 DNA follows: TGTGCCAGCAGCAGCTTAGGGCAGGGGACAACTAATGAAAAACTGTTTTTT.

The chain links TRBV5-5 to TRBJ1-5; D is undetermined. V gave up 0 bases and J gave up 3 bases, with 10 bases separating them. The germline V gene encodes CDR1 SGHKS and CDR2 YYEKEE (reference sequence). This CDR3 has 15 residues. CDR3 in amino acids: CASSLADTSNQPQHF. CDR3 nucleotide sequence: TGTGCCAGCAGCTTGGCAGACACTTCCAATCAGCCCCAGCATTTT.

This clone was seen once. The V and J genes are TRBV4-1 and TRBJ2-4; 15 nucleotides align to TRBD2. V shed 3 bases, J shed 7 bases, and the junction held 4 bases outside the gene matches. Germline CDR1 reads MGHRA; CDR2 reads YSYEKL. This CDR3 spans 16 amino acids. CDR3: CASSQRTSGGDNIQYF. The CDR3 DNA is TGCGCCAGCAGCCAGCGGACTAGCGGGGGGGATAACATTCAGTACTTC.

The chain has TRBV9 and TRBJ2-3; 7 bases fit TRBD1. The CDR3 runs 16 residues. Germline CDR1 reads SGDLS; CDR2 reads YYNGEE. J lost 1 base, V lost 4 bases, and 9 bases had no gene match. The CDR3 sequence is CASSPYEGGRTDTQYF. In nucleotides, the CDR3 is TGTGCCAGCAGCCCCTACGAAGGGGGCCGCACAGATACGCAGTATTTT.

The chain combines TRBV28 with TRBJ1-5, with D tentatively TRBD1 (6 bases). The CDR3 loop spans 17 amino acids. Per germline, CDR1 MDHEN and CDR2 SYDVKM. Between the trimmed V and J ends, which lost 5 bases and 0 bases, there was a span of 17 bases. The CDR3 DNA sequence: TGTGCCAGCAGTACCATCTCGGGACATAGTAGCAATCAGCCCCAGCATTTT. It yields the protein CASSTISGHSSNQPQHF.

This sequence joins TRBV6-5 and TRBJ1-4; 9 nucleotides line up with TRBD1. Germline V lookup: CDR1 MNHEY, CDR2 SVGAGI. V shed 6 bases, J shed 4 bases, and the junction held 6 bases outside the gene matches. This CDR3 is built from 15 residues. The CDR3 is CASRDRGMNNEKLFF. CDR3 nucleotides: TGTGCCAGCAGGGACAGGGGCATGAATAATGAAAAACTGTTTTTT.

The rearrangement joins TRBV7-2 to TRBJ2-3; D remains unclear. V lost 5 bases and J 0 bases, leaving 21 bases between the germline ends. The CDR3 runs to 18 residues. Germline loops: CDR1 SGHTA, CDR2 FQGNSA. The CDR3 spells CASSPRLRGGTSTDTQYF. Written as DNA, the CDR3 is TGTGCCAGCAGCCCCCGATTACGTGGCGGAACTAGCACAGATACGCAGTATTTT.